Listed below are T cell receptor beta chains from one sample, sequenced in a study of T cell changes during pregnancy in multiple sclerosis. Sequenced by immunoSEQ multiplex PCR; TCRdb stores in-frame clones only, minus some. Here the sample spans 95,000 to 150,000 clones, 93% being singletons. This specimen was peripheral blood, taken before pregnancy. These receptors were collected from a female donor with multiple sclerosis, enrolled in a pregnancy study. CDR3s include the opening cysteine and the closing phenylalanine or tryptophan. A D gene is named only where the DNA matches it firmly. Where a row states a size, it is once, few, many or the class of an expanded clone; other rows omit it.

V gene	D gene	J gene	clone size	CDR3 DNA	CDR3 protein
TRBV6-1	.	TRBJ1-1	few	TGTGCCAGCAGTGAGGGCCCAATGACAGTTGAAGCTTTCTTT	CASSEGPMTVEAFF
TRBV29-1	TRBD2	TRBJ2-1	.	TGCAGCGTTGAAGATCCGTCTAGCGGGACCTACAATGAGCAGTTCTTC	CSVEDPSSGTYNEQFF
TRBV4-2	TRBD2	TRBJ2-3	.	TGTGCCAGCAGCCAAGCCGGCACTAGCGGGAGTGCAGATACGCAGTATTTT	CASSQAGTSGSADTQYF
TRBV9	TRBD1	TRBJ2-3	.	TGTGCCAGCAGCCACACTGACAGGGCACCCACAGATACGCAGTATTTT	CASSHTDRAPTDTQYF
TRBV7-9	TRBD1	TRBJ2-2	.	TGTGCCAGCAGCGTCGGGACAGGGGTCACCGGGGAGCTGTTTTTT	CASSVGTGVTGELFF
TRBV7-9	.	TRBJ1-2	.	TGTGCCAGCAGCCTACTGACAGGTAGCTATGGCTACACCTTC	CASSLLTGSYGYTF
TRBV13	.	TRBJ2-3	.	TGTGCCAGCAGCTTCAGAGCGGATACGCAGTATTTT	CASSFRADTQYF
TRBV29-1	TRBD2	TRBJ2-3	.	TGCAGCATTCCTCCGGGGGGGGCAGATACGCAGTATTTT	CSIPPGGADTQYF
TRBV18	TRBD1	TRBJ1-4	.	TGTGCCAGCTCACCTCCGACAGGGGGGGGTGAAAAACTGTTTTTT	CASSPPTGGGEKLFF
TRBV25-1	TRBD1	TRBJ2-7	.	TGTGCCAGCAGTGAAGGACAGGACCTCGGTAACTACGAGCAGTACTTC	CASSEGQDLGNYEQYF
TRBV27	TRBD2	TRBJ2-3	.	TGTGCCAGCAGTCTCATGGGGGGGAGCACAGATACGCAGTATTTT	CASSLMGGSTDTQYF
TRBV6-4	TRBD1	TRBJ2-4	.	TGTGCCAGCAGTGACTCGGGACAGGCCAAAAACATTCAGTACTTC	CASSDSGQAKNIQYF
TRBV10-2	TRBD1	TRBJ2-5	.	TGCGCCAGCACCGGACAGGTACGAGAGACCCAGTACTTC	CASTGQVRETQYF
TRBV30	.	TRBJ1-4	.	TGTGCCTGGAGTGTGGGCGAAAAACTGTTTTTT	CAWSVGEKLFF
TRBV6-1	.	TRBJ1-2	once	TGTGCCAGCAAAACCACAGGGAGGGGAAACTATGGCTACACCTTC	CASKTTGRGNYGYTF
TRBV2	.	TRBJ1-5	.	TGTGCCAGCAGTGAACGGTATAGGGGAGGTGGACAGCCCCAGCATTTT	CASSERYRGGGQPQHF
TRBV27	.	TRBJ1-1	.	TGTGCCAGCACCCCTGGGCCAGGGGTCTCCACTGAAGCTTTCTTT	CASTPGPGVSTEAFF
TRBV5-4	TRBD1	TRBJ2-7	.	TGTGCCAGCAGCCGGGACAGGAGTTCCTACGAGCAGTACTTC	CASSRDRSSYEQYF
TRBV19	TRBD2	TRBJ2-1	.	TGTGCCAGTAGTATCGGGCGGGGGGAGTGGAGCTCCTACAATGAGCAGTTCTTC	CASSIGRGEWSSYNEQFF
TRBV2	TRBD1	TRBJ1-4	.	TGTGCCAGCAGTATTACAGGGGCGGATGAAAAACTGTTTTTT	CASSITGADEKLFF
TRBV11-3	.	TRBJ2-3	.	TGTGCCAGCAGTTCTGGATCTCCAGGTGGAGATACGCAGTATTTT	CASSSGSPGGDTQYF
TRBV7-9	TRBD1	TRBJ2-3	.	TGTGCCAGCAGCTTGGACAGGGGGGTCGCAGATACGCAGTATTTT	CASSLDRGVADTQYF
TRBV5-4	TRBD2	TRBJ2-3	once	TGTGCCAGCAGCCCCTATGGGCTAGCGGGTAGCACAGATACGCAGTATTTT	CASSPYGLAGSTDTQYF
TRBV27	TRBD1	TRBJ2-2	.	TGTGCCAGCAGTACCTACCGACAGGGTTGGCGAACCGGGGAGCTGTTTTTT	CASSTYRQGWRTGELFF
TRBV25-1	.	TRBJ1-5	.	TGTGCCAGCAGTCCCGGGAGGCATCAGCCCCAGCATTTT	CASSPGRHQPQHF
TRBV19	TRBD2	TRBJ2-3	.	TGTGCCAGTAGTCCGAGCGGGATATATGATACGCAGTATTTT	CASSPSGIYDTQYF
TRBV30	.	TRBJ2-7	few	TGTGCCTGGACCTATGGAGGGTCTCCCTACGAGCAGTACTTC	CAWTYGGSPYEQYF
TRBV28	TRBD2	TRBJ2-7	.	TGTGCCAAATGGGGGGGTTTCAACGAGCAGTACTTC	CAKWGGFNEQYF